This paragraph reports one TCR beta chain. Its antigen specificity is not known. Within one base of it there is no much larger clone, and no base qualities were kept. The junction shows trimming of 5 bases on V and 7 bases on J, plus 17 bases between the germline ends. Spanning cysteine to phenylalanine, the CDR3 consists of 14 amino acids. The sequence is cut down to CDR3 DNA, 42 bases in frame from base 1. Based on the germline V gene, the CDR1 and CDR2 sequences are SGHTA and FQGNSA. A MiSeq instrument was used for deep resolution sequencing, which targeted depths ranging from 1 in 1 million up to 1 in 200,000 T cells, with coverage averaging 10x for each clonotype. TCR beta libraries were generated with the immunoSEQ hsTCRB Kit. The published analysis was carried out like this. ImmunoSEQ Data Assistant and ImmunoSEQ Analyzer were used for data analysis, and V, D and J genes were assigned according to IMGT definitions. Clonality was computed as one minus normalized Shannon entropy of productive rearrangement frequencies, ranging from 0 to 1. Public clonotype analysis was restricted to overrepresented clonotypes comprising at least 0.05% of each patient's repertoire. Repertoires from some twelve age-matched healthy donors in immuneACCESS were used as clonality controls. The table was pulled from immuneACCESS by TCRdb, which kept in-frame rearrangements only. Such tables lose some clones; where checked, under half of the loss comes from unresolved V genes, and the rest has no known cause. The DNA gave D and trimming, while V, J and clone size come from that table. The sample profile shows some 140,000 clones; around 80% of them were found once. The ten largest clones capture roughly 3.1% of the sample.

This record comes from a study of cytotoxic CD8 clonotypes in ibrutinib-treated CLL (dated by TCRdb to 2020 to 2022). In the study overall: The cohort had about ten relapsed/refractory and some 15 treatment-naive patients; under 18 were IGHV unmutated. Samples at response were collected after a median of about twelve months of treatment, with a range of 6 to 36 months. Cryopreserved peripheral blood mononuclear cells were collected at three points: before therapy, at response, and at either sustained remission or disease progression. On average, each sample had a few hundred thousand productive templates and tens of thousands of productive rearrangements. Partial responses were observed in around 25 patients and complete responses in 2; after a median follow-up of roughly 62 months, remission was maintained in around 14 patients and progression was observed in approximately 12. Of the roughly 86 people in the trial, about two dozen had longitudinal samples available. Every remission and progressive disease sample was obtained while ibrutinib was still being received by the patients.

The label giving this sample's time point can be read as: roughly 23 months on ibrutinib. About 2 micrograms of genomic DNA were extracted from cryopreserved PBMCs for TCR beta library preparation. Longitudinal blood samples from CLL patients on ibrutinib monotherapy were analyzed using high-throughput TCR beta sequencing. Patients were enrolled in a phase 2 open-label single-center ibrutinib monotherapy trial. What the study reported, not specific to this receptor: At baseline, clonality was higher than in age-matched healthy donors and showed a strong correlation with circulating CD8+ T-cell counts. Sampling times were not matched between sustained-remission and progressing patients, and lymph node repertoires were not studied. An increase in clonality was observed at ibrutinib response, with clonality remaining stable during sustained remission and falling back toward baseline at progression. Public clonotypes were rare and either shrank or stayed stable during treatment, and the rise in clonality at ibrutinib response reflected expansion of private clonotypes.

The clonotype originates from a human donor with chronic lymphocytic leukemia. The rearrangement joined TRBV7-2 to TRBJ2-5; a tentative D call is TRBD1 (6 bases match). Sequencing used PBMCs, obtained after 24 months of ibrutinib treatment. The DNA reads TGTGCCAGCAGCCAACAGGGACCTCGCGGGACCCAGTACTTC. The translation is CASSQQGPRGTQYF. With the rest looked up from the reference TRBV7-2 and TRBJ2-5 genes rather than sequenced, the full variable domain is GAGVSQSPSNKVTEKGKDVELRCDPISGHTALYWYRQSLGQGLEFLIYFQGNSAPDKSGLPSDRFSAERTGGSVSTLTIQRTQQEDSAVYLCASSQQGPRGTQYFGPGTRLLVL.